The present entry profiles one T cell receptor beta chain with its context. The antigen remains undetermined. The J segment lost 7 bases and the V segment lost 3 bases, leaving 5 bases of the junction unmatched. From germline, CDR1 is WSHSY and CDR2 SAAADI. The CDR3 is 14 residues long. Stated time point: patch test 1, 2 weeks after DPC sensitization. Treatment of the sample: therapeutic diphenylcyclopropenone sensitization with weekly scalp DPC. These data come from a study of human T cells and chemical hapten exposure. TCRdb passed the RACE reads through MiXCR, listing each CDR3 protein once. Here the sample spans some 170,000 distinct CDR3 sequences, around 20% being singletons. Study-level results: Relative to control repertoires, expanded TCRs gave rise to significantly more large CDR3 similarity clusters. No shift was seen in TCRs above 1 in 1000 frequency with DPC sensitization. The count of PT1 expanded TCRs correlated positively with patch test score.

This material consisted of whole blood, taken in connection with sensitization to the hapten diphenylcyclopropenone (DPC). The receptor was derived from a woman in her 50s with alopecia areata. Some clones in this sample may be carry-over from other donors' samples. The chain is built from TRBV10-2 and TRBJ1-4, with TRBD1 matching 7 bases. The chain's CDR3 is CASSENRGTEKLFF. CDR3 coding DNA: TGCGCCAGCAGTGAAAACAGGGGAACTGAAAAACTGTTTTTT.